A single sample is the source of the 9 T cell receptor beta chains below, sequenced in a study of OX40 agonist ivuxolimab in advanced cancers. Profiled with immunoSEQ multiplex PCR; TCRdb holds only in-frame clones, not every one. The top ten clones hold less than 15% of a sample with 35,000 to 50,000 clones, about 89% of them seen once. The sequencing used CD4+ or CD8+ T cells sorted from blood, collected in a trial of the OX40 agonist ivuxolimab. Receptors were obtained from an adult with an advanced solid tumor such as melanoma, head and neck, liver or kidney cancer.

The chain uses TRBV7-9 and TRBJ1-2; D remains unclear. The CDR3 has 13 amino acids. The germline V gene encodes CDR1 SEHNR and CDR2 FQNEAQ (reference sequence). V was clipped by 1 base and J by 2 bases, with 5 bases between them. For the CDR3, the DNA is TGTGCCAGCAGCTTAGACGGAAACTATGGCTACACCTTC. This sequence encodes CASSLDGNYGYTF.

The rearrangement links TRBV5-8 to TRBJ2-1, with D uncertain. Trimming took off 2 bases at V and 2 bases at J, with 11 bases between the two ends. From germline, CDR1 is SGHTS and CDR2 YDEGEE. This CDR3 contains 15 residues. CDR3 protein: CASSFGVAAYNEQFF. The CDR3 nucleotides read TGTGCCAGCAGCTTTGGTGTTGCGGCCTACAATGAGCAGTTCTTC. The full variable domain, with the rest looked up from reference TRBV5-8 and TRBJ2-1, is EAGVTQSPTHLIKTRGQQATLRCSPISGHTSVYWYQQALGLGLQFLLWYDEGEERNRGNFPPRFSGRQFPNYSSELNVNALELEDSALYLCASSFGVAAYNEQFFGPGTRLTVL.

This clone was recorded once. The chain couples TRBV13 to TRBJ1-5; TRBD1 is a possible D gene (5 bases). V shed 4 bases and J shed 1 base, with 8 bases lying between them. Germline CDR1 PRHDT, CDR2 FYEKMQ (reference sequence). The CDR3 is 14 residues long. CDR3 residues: CASSSRGSNQPQHF. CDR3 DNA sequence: TGTGCCAGCAGCTCCCGGGGCAGCAATCAGCCCCAGCATTTT.

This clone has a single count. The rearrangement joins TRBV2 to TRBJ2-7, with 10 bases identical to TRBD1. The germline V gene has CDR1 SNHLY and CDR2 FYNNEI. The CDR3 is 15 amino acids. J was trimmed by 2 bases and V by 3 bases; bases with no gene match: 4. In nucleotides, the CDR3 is TGTGCCAGCAGTGACCCGACAGGGGGCACCTACGAGCAGTACTTC. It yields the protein CASSDPTGGTYEQYF. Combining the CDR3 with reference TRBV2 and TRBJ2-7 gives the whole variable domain EPEVTQTPSHQVTQMGQEVILRCVPISNHLYFYWYRQILGQKVEFLVSFYNNEISEKSEIFDDQFSVERPDGSNFTLKIRSTKLEDSAMYFCASSDPTGGTYEQYFGPGTRLTVT.

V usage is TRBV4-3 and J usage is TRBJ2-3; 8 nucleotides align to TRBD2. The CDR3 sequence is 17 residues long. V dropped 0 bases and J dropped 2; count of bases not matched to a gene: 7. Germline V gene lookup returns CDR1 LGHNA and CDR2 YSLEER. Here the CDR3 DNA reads TGCGCCAGCAGCCAAGACGGTAGCGGGGTTACCACAGATACGCAGTATTTT. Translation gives CASSQDGSGVTTDTQYF.

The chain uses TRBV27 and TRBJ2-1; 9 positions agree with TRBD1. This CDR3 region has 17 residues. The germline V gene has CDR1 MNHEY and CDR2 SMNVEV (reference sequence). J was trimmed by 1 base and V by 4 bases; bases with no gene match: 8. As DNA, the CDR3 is TGTGCCAGCAGTTCAAAAACCGGGACAGGGTCCTACAATGAGCAGTTCTTC. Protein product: CASSSKTGTGSYNEQFF.

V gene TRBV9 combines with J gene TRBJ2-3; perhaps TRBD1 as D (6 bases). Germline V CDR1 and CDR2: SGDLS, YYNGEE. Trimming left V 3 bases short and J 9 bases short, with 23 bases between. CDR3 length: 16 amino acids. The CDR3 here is CASSAHSGGQGGTQYF. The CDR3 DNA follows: TGTGCCAGCAGCGCCCATAGTGGGGGCCAAGGTGGGACGCAGTATTTT.

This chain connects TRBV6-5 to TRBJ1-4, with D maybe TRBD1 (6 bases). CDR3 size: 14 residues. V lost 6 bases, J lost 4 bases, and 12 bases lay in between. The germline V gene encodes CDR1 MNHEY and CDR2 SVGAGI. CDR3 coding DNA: TGTGCCAGCAGCCCAACAGGGCTTAATGAAAAACTGTTTTTT. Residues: CASSPTGLNEKLFF.

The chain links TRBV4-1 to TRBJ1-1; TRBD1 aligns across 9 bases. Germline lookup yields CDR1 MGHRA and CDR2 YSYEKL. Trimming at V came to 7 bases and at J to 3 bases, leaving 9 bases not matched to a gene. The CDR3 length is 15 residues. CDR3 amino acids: CASTTDRGMDTEAFF. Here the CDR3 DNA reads TGCGCCAGCACCACGGACAGGGGCATGGACACTGAAGCTTTCTTT.